This T cell receptor beta chain was retrieved from a study of blood T cell repertoires in COVID-19. Across the study: The origin of the acute and convalescent COVID-19 samples was the United States, Italy and Spain. From T cells, B-cell-depleted T cells, or PBMCs came the material, which was cDNA or gDNA.

The CDR3 has 12 residues. CDR1 and CDR2 (germline): SQVTM, ANQGSEA. With V trimmed by 5 bases and J by 3 bases, 3 bases remained unmatched. Measured with immunoSEQ multiplex PCR; TCRdb has only the in-frame clones, and not every one. Of over 200,000 clones detected, approximately 90% appear once; the ten largest clones hold around 0.84%. Seattle enrolled patients during active infection and tracked them longitudinally. The sequenced material came from peripheral blood. This clonotype originated in a man between 60 and 75 years old with COVID-19, enrolled during active disease. The rearrangement links TRBV29-1 to TRBJ1-2; TRBD1 aligns across 7 bases. CDR3 nucleotides: TGCAGCGTTCGACAGGGAGACTATGGCTACACCTTC. Its translation is CSVRQGDYGYTF.